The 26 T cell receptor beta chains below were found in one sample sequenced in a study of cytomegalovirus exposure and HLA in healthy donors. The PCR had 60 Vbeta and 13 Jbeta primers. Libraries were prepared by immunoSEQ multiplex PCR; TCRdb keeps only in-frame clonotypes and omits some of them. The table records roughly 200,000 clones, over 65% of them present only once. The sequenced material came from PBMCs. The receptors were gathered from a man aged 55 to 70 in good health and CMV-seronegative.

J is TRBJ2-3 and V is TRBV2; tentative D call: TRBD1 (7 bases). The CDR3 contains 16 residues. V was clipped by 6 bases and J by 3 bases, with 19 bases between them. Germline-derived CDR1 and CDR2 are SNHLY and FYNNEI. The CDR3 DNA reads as TGTGCCAGCAGACAGGGGCTAGCGACTAAAACAGATACGCAGTATTTT. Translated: CASRQGLATKTDTQYF. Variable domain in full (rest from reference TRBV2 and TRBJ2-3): EPEVTQTPSHQVTQMGQEVILRCVPISNHLYFYWYRQILGQKVEFLVSFYNNEISEKSEIFDDQFSVERPDGSNFTLKIRSTKLEDSAMYFCASRQGLATKTDTQYFGPGTRLTVL.

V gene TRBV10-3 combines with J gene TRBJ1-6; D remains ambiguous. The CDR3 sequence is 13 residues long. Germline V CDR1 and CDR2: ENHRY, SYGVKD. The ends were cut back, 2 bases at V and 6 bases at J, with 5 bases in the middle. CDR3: CAISEGTNSPLHF. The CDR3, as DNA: TGTGCCATCAGTGAGGGCACTAATTCACCCCTCCACTTT.

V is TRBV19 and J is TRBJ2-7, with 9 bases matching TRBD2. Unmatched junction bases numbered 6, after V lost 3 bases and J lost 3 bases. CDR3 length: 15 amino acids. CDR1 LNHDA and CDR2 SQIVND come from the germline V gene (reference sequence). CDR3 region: CASSITSGQIYEQYF. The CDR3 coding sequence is TGTGCCAGTAGTATTACTAGCGGGCAGATCTACGAGCAGTACTTC.

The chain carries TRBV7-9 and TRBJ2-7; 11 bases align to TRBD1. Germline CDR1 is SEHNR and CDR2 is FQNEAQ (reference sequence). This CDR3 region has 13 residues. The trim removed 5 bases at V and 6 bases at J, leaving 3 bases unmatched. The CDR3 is CASSGQGAGEQYF. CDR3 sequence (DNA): TGTGCCAGCAGCGGACAGGGGGCAGGCGAGCAGTACTTC.

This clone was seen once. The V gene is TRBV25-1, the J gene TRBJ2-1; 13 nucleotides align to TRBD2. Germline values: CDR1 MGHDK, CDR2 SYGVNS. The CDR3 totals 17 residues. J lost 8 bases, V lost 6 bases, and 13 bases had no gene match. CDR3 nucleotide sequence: TGTGCCAGCAGGGGGACTAGCGGGGCCCCAGGGGTCCATGAGCAGTTCTTC. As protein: CASRGTSGAPGVHEQFF.

This CDR3 reads CASRSGRTYNEQFF. CDR3 coding DNA: TGTGCCAGTCGGAGCGGGAGGACCTACAATGAGCAGTTCTTC. The J gene is TRBJ2-1, the V gene TRBV2, with 9 bases fitting TRBD2. CDR3 size: 14 residues. CDR1 and CDR2 from the germline V gene are SNHLY and FYNNEI. Germline trimming cut 9 bases from V and 2 bases from J; bases unmatched to any gene: 5.

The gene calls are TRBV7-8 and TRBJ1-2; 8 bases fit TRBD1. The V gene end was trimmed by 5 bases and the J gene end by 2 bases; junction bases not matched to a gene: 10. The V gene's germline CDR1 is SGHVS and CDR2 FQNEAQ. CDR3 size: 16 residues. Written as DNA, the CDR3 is TGTGCCAGCAGCCCTCGGAGGGCAGGGGGCAACTATGGCTACACCTTC. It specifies CASSPRRAGGNYGYTF.

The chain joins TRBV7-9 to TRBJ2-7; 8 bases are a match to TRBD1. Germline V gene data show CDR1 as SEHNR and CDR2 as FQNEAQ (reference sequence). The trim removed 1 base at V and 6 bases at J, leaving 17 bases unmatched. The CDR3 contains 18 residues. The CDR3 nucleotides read TGTGCCAGCAGCTTAGGTGGCAGGGGGCTCACCCCCCACGGCGAGCAGTACTTC. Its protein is CASSLGGRGLTPHGEQYF. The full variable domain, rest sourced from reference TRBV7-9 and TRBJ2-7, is DTGVSQNPRHKITKRGQNVTFRCDPISEHNRLYWYRQTLGQGPEFLTYFQNEAQLEKSRLLSDRFSAERPKGSFSTLEIQRTEQGDSAMYLCASSLGGRGLTPHGEQYFGPGTRLTVT.

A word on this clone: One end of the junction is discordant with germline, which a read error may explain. The CDR3 DNA sequence: TGTGCCAGCAGTTCGAAATTGGAGAGGATTAGCAATCAGCCCCAGAATTTT. It is translated as CASSSKLERISNQPQNF. V and J are TRBV28 and TRBJ1-5; no clear D. The CDR3 contains 17 residues. The germline gives CDR1 MDHEN, CDR2 SYDVKM.

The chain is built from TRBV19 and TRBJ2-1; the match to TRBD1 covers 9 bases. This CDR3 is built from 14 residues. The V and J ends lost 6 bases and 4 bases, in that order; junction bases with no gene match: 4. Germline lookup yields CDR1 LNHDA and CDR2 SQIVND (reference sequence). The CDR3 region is CASSRTGEYNEQFF. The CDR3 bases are TGTGCCAGTAGCAGGACAGGGGAGTACAATGAGCAGTTCTTC.

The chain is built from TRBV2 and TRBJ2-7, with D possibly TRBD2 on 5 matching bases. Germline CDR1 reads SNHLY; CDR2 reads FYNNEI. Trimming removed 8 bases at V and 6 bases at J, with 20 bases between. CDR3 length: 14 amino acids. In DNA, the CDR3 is TGTGCCAGCCGGGAAGACGGCCTCCGGGGCGAGCAGTACTTC. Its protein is CASREDGLRGEQYF. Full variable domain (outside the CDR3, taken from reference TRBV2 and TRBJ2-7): EPEVTQTPSHQVTQMGQEVILRCVPISNHLYFYWYRQILGQKVEFLVSFYNNEISEKSEIFDDQFSVERPDGSNFTLKIRSTKLEDSAMYFCASREDGLRGEQYFGPGTRLTVT.

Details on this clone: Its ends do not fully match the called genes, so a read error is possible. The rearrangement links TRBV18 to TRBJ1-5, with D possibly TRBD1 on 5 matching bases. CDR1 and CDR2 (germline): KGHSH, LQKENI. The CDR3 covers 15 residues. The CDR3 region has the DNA TGTGCCAGCTCACCGGGGAGGGGAGGCAAACAGCCCCAGCATTTT. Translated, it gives CASSPGRGGKQPQHF.

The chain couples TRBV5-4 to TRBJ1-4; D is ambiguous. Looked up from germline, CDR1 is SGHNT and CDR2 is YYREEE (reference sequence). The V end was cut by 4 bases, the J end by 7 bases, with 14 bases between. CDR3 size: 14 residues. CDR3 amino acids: CASSAPGRSEKLFF. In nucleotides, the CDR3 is TGTGCCAGCAGCGCGCCGGGGAGAAGTGAAAAACTGTTTTTT.

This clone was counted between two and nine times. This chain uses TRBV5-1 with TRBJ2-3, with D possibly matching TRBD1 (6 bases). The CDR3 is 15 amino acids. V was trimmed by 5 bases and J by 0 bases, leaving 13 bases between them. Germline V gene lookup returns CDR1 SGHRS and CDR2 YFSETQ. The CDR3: CASRDRSLSTDTQYF. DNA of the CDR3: TGCGCCAGCAGGGACAGAAGTCTAAGCACAGATACGCAGTATTTT.

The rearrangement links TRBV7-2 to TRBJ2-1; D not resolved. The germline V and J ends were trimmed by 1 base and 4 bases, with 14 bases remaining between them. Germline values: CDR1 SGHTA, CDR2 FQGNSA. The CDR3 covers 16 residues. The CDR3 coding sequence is TGTGCCAGCAGCTTAGGGCAAGGCGGAGATTACAATGAGCAGTTCTTC. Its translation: CASSLGQGGDYNEQFF.

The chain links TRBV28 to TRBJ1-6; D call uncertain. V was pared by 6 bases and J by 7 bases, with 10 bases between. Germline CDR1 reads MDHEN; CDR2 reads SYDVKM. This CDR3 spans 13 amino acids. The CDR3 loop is CASSLPMNSPLHF. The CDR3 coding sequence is TGTGCCAGCAGCTTACCTATGAATTCACCCCTCCACTTT.

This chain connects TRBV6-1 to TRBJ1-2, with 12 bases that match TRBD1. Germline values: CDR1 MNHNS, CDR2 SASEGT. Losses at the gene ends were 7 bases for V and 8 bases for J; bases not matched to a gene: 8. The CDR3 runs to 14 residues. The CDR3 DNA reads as TGTGCCAGCACATGGGGACAGGGGGCTTCGGGCTACACCTTC. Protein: CASTWGQGASGYTF.

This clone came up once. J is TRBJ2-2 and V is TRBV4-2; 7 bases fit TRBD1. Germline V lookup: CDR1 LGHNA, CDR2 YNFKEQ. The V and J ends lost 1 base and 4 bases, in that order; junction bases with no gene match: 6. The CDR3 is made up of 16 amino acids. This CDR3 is CASSQAQGIGTGELFF. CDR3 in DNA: TGTGCCAGCAGCCAAGCACAGGGGATCGGCACCGGGGAGCTGTTTTTT.

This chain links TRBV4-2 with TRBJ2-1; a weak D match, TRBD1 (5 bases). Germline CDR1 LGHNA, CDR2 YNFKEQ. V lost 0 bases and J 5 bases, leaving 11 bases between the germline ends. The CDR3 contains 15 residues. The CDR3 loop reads CASSQEGAGNNEQFF. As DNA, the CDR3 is TGTGCCAGCAGCCAAGAAGGGGCTGGGAACAATGAGCAGTTCTTC.

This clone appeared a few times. The CDR3 is CASSNPRGGVNTGELFF. CDR3 nucleotide sequence: TGCGCCAGCAGCAACCCCCGGGGGGGTGTTAACACCGGGGAGCTGTTTTTT. This chain connects TRBV5-1 to TRBJ2-2; TRBD2 aligns across 8 bases. Germline lookup yields CDR1 SGHRS and CDR2 YFSETQ. The CDR3 runs to 17 residues. J lost 2 bases, V lost 4 bases, and 10 bases had no gene match.

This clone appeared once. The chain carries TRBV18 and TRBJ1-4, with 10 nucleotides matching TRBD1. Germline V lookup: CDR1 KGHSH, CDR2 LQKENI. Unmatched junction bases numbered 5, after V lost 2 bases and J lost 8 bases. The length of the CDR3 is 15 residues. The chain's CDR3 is CASSPRDRGNEKLFF. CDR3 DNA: TGTGCCAGCTCACCAAGGGACAGGGGAAACGAAAAACTGTTTTTT. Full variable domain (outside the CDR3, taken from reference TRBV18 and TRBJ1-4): NAGVMQNPRHLVRRRGQEARLRCSPMKGHSHVYWYRQLPEEGLKFMVYLQKENIIDESGMPKERFSAEFPKEGPSILRIQQVVRGDSAAYFCASSPRDRGNEKLFFGSGTQLSVL.

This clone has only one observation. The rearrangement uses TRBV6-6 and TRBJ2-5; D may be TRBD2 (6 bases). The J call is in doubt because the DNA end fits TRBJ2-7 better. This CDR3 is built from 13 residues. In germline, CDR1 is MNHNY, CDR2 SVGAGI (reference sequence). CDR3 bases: TGTGCCAGCAGGCGGGACTTATCCTACGAGCAGTACTTC. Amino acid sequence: CASRRDLSYEQYF.

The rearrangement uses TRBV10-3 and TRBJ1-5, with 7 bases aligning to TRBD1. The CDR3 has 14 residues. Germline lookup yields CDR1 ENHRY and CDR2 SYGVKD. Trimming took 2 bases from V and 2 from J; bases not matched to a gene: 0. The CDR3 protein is CAISETGGNQPQHF. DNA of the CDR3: TGTGCCATCAGTGAGACAGGGGGCAATCAGCCCCAGCATTTT.

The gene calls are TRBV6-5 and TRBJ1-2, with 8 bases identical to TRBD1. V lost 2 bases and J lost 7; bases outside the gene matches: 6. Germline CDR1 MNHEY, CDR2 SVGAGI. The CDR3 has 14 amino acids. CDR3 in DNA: TGTGCCAGCAGTTACGAACAGGGGGTGAGTGGCTACACCTTC. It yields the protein CASSYEQGVSGYTF.

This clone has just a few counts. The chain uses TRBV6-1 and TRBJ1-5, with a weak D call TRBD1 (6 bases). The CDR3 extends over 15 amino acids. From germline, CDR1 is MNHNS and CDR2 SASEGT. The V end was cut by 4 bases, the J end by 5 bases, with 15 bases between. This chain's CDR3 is CASSGAQGYYQPQHF. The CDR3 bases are TGTGCCAGCAGTGGGGCCCAGGGGTACTATCAGCCCCAGCATTTT.

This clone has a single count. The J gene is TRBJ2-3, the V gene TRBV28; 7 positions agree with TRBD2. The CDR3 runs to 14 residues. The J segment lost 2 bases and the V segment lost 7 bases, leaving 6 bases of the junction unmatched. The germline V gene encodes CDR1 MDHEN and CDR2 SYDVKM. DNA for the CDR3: TGTGCCAGCAACAGAGCGGGGTACACAGATACGCAGTATTTT. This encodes CASNRAGYTDTQYF.